This T cell receptor beta chain came from a study of T cells of healthy individuals (dated by TCRdb to about 2018). Library preparation was by 5' RACE. TCRdb shows the sequencer as Illumina MiSeq. Clones were called with MiXCR by TCRdb after fastp trimmed the public reads at Q25, and only in-frame beta chains were retained. Every entry covers one CDR3 protein and lists the most common genes and DNA from its rows. The sample table lists about 82,000 distinct CDR3 sequences, about 4.8% of them with a count of one. The ten largest account for about 7.5% of the sample. In regard to this clonotype: Its antigen is not yet known. It has no much larger one-base neighbor in the sample; base qualities were not kept.

This clonotype originated in a female donor in good health.

The CDR3 loop reads CASADRGGEAFF. The sequence in DNA is TGCGCCTCGGCTGACAGGGGAGGAGAAGCTTTCTTT. In this chain, TRBV4-1 is recombined with TRBJ1-1, with TRBD1 matching 8 junction bases. The junction shows trimming of 11 bases on V and 8 bases on J, and the gene matches do not reach 10 bases of it. The CDR3 starts with the cysteine, ends with the phenylalanine, and has 12 residues. The entry retains the CDR3 DNA only, 36 bases that are in frame from base 1. Looking up the germline V gene yields CDR1 MGHRA and CDR2 YSYEKL.